These 9 T cell receptor beta chains originate from one sample sequenced in a study of chemoradiotherapy in HPV16-positive cancers. Sequenced by immunoSEQ multiplex PCR; TCRdb stores in-frame clones only, minus some. The sample has 15,000 or so clones; 70% to 80% are singletons. This specimen was acquired from a patient who underwent chemoradiotherapy. Source of these receptors: a human donor with HPV-associated anogenital cancer.

The chain carries TRBV7-2 and TRBJ1-1; TRBD1 might be the D (6 bases). Trimming removed 9 bases at V and 3 bases at J, with 20 bases between. The CDR3 extends over 15 amino acids. Germline loops: CDR1 SGHTA, CDR2 FQGNSA. The CDR3 protein is CASLILTGWDTEAFF. CDR3 nucleotides: TGTGCCAGTCTCATTCTAACAGGGTGGGACACTGAAGCTTTCTTT.

The genes are TRBV5-1 and TRBJ2-7, with 8 bases aligning to TRBD1. The CDR3 contains 13 residues. V was pared by 3 bases and J by 9 bases, with 8 bases of the junction left unmatched. Germline-derived CDR1 and CDR2 are SGHRS and YFSETQ. CDR3 residues: CASSSDRGLVQYF. The DNA of the CDR3 is TGCGCCAGCAGCTCAGACAGGGGTCTGGTGCAGTACTTC.

DNA for the CDR3: TGTGCCAGCAGCTTAATTACAGGGAGTTGGATCACTGAAGCTTTCTTT. This codes for CASSLITGSWITEAFF. This sequence joins TRBV7-2 and TRBJ1-1, with a weak D call TRBD1 (6 bases). Germline-derived CDR1 and CDR2 are SGHTA and FQGNSA. With 2 bases removed from V and 4 bases from J, the gap between germline ends came to 17 bases. The CDR3 covers 16 residues.

V usage is TRBV28 and J usage is TRBJ1-6, with a possible D match to TRBD1 (6 bases). V was shortened by 6 bases and J by 0 bases, with 18 bases between the two germline ends. Germline CDR1 MDHEN, CDR2 SYDVKM. The CDR3 length is 18 residues. The chain's CDR3 is CASRLKKGGSSYNSPLHF. The CDR3 DNA is TGTGCCAGCAGACTGAAAAAGGGGGGGAGCTCCTATAATTCACCCCTCCACTTT.

In its sample, this clone was seen a few times. CDR3 region: CSVVGGGGGSYEQYF. In DNA form, the CDR3 reads TGCAGCGTTGTCGGCGGAGGAGGGGGCTCCTACGAGCAGTACTTC. V and J are TRBV29-1 and TRBJ2-7; D tentatively fits TRBD1 or TRBD2 (6 bases each). V lost 4 bases, J lost 0 bases, and 16 bases lay in between. Germline V gene sequence: CDR1 SQVTM, CDR2 ANQGSEA. There are 15 residues in the CDR3.

The genes are TRBV5-1 and TRBJ1-1; TRBD1 is a possible D gene (5 bases). V dropped 1 base and J dropped 6 bases, with 13 bases sitting between them. Per germline, CDR1 SGHRS and CDR2 YFSETQ. This CDR3 contains 14 residues. CDR3 residues: CASSLKTGGAEAFF. As DNA, the CDR3 is TGCGCCAGCAGCTTGAAAACAGGAGGCGCTGAAGCTTTCTTT.

CDR3 amino acids: CASSLGQGWTEAFF. CDR3 sequence (DNA): TGTGCCAGCAGCTTGGGTCAGGGATGGACTGAAGCTTTCTTT. The V and J genes are TRBV5-6 and TRBJ1-1, with D perhaps TRBD1 (5 bases). Germline V gene sequence: CDR1 SGHDT, CDR2 YYEEEE. V lost 0 bases to trimming and J lost 5 bases, with 11 bases between them. This CDR3 comprises 14 residues.

This clone was recorded once. This chain connects TRBV5-1 to TRBJ1-1; 9 bases line up with TRBD1. The V gene end was trimmed by 4 bases and the J gene end by 1 base; junction bases not matched to a gene: 2. Germline V CDR1 and CDR2: SGHRS, YFSETQ. The CDR3 totals 14 residues. CDR3 loop: CASSLDRGNTEAFF. The CDR3, as DNA: TGCGCCAGCAGCCTGGACAGGGGGAACACTGAAGCTTTCTTT.

This rearrangement joins TRBV6-1 to TRBJ2-4; 9 bases are a match to TRBD1. V dropped 3 bases and J dropped 8; count of bases not matched to a gene: 8. The CDR3 runs to 15 residues. Per the germline V gene, CDR1 is MNHNS and CDR2 is SASEGT. The DNA of the CDR3 is TGTGCCAGCAGTGATGAAGGGACAGGGTCACACATTCAGTACTTC. Its protein is CASSDEGTGSHIQYF.